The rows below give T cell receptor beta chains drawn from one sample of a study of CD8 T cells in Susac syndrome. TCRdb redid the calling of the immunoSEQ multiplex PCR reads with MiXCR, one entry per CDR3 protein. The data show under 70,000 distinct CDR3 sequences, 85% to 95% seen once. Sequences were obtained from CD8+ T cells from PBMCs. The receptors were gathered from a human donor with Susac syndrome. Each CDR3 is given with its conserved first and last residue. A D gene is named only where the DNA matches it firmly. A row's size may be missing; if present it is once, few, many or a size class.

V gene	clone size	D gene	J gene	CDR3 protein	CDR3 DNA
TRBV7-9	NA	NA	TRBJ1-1	CASSLARRGPEAFF	TGTGCCAGCAGCTTAGCGCGCAGGGGCCCTGAAGCTTTCTTT
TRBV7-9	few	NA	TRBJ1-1	CASSLAGVNTEAFF	TGTGCCAGCAGCTTAGCAGGGGTGAACACTGAAGCTTTCTTT
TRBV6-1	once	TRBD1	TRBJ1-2	CASRERTGVTDGYTF	TGTGCCAGCAGGGAGCGGACAGGCGTTACCGATGGCTACACCTTC
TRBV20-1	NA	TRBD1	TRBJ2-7	CSADRTGGYEQYF	TGCAGTGCTGATCGGACAGGGGGCTACGAGCAGTACTTC
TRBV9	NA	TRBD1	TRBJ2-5	CASSVGTAEETQYF	TGTGCCAGCAGCGTGGGGACAGCAGAAGAGACCCAGTACTTC
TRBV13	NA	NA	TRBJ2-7	CASSLMDEQYF	TGTGCCAGCAGCTTAATGGACGAGCAGTACTTC
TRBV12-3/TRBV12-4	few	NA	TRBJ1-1	CASSFGPEAFF	TGTGCCAGCAGTTTTGGTCCTGAAGCTTTCTTT
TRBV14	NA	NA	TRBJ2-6	CATTGSGANVLTF	TGTGCCACCACAGGGTCTGGGGCCAACGTCCTGACTTTC
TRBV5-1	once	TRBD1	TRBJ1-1	CASSTDRDRGFF	TGCGCCAGCAGCACCGACCGGGACAGGGGCTTCTTT
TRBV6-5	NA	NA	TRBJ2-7	CASTYLGSDEQYF	TGTGCCAGCACCTATTTGGGTTCGGACGAGCAGTACTTC
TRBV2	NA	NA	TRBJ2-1	CASSEKWAVSNEQFF	TGTGCCAGCAGTGAAAAGTGGGCAGTGAGCAATGAGCAGTTCTTC
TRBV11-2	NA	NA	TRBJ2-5	CASSQGEYQETQYF	TGTGCCAGCAGCCAAGGGGAGTACCAAGAGACCCAGTACTTC
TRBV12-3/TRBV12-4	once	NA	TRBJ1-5	CASMKEGNQPQHF	TGTGCCAGCATGAAGGAGGGCAATCAGCCCCAGCATTTT
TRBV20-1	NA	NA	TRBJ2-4	CSAPAGIQYF	TGCAGTGCGCCAGCTGGCATTCAGTACTTC
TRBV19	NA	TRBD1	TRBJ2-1	CASTDHRGRDDEQFF	TGTGCCAGTACCGACCACAGGGGGCGGGACGATGAGCAGTTCTTC
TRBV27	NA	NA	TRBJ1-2	CASSPTANYGYTF	TGTGCCAGCAGTCCGACAGCTAACTATGGCTACACCTTC
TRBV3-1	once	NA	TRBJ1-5	CASSLHWGIQPQHF	TGTGCCAGCAGCCTACACTGGGGTATTCAGCCCCAGCATTTT
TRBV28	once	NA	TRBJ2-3	CASSPWGYSSTDTQYF	TGTGCCAGCAGCCCCTGGGGGTACTCTAGCACAGATACGCAGTATTTT
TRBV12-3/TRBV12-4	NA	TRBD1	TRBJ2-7	CASSSRDRDYEQYF	TGTGCCAGCAGTTCCCGGGACAGGGACTACGAGCAGTACTTC
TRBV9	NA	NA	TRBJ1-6	CASRSGGPSSYNSPLHF	TGTGCCAGCAGATCCGGAGGACCGAGCTCCTATAATTCACCCCTCCACTTT
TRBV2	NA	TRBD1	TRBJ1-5	CASSGGRDRRSNQPQHF	TGTGCCAGCAGTGGAGGGAGGGACAGGAGAAGCAATCAGCCCCAGCATTTT
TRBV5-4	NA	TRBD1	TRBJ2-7	CASRSQGASYEQYF	TGTGCCAGCAGATCACAGGGGGCATCCTACGAGCAGTACTTC
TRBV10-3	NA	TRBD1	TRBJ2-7	CAIRVTGDYEQYF	TGTGCCATCAGAGTAACAGGGGACTACGAGCAGTACTTC